These 32 T cell receptor beta chains originate from one sample sequenced in a study of Graves' ophthalmopathy and Graves' hyperthyroidism. Beta-chain TCR CDR3 regions were amplified from RNA transcripts. Following a first-round RT-PCR that used HTBI primers, a second-round multiplex PCR was carried out. Via MiXCR, TCRdb re-called the multiplex PCR reads, giving one row per CDR3 protein. Here the sample spans about 740,000 distinct CDR3 sequences, roughly 40% being singletons. Sequenced material: peripheral blood. The source of these receptors is an adult man with Graves' ophthalmopathy.

As for this clonotype: A read error may be the cause here, since a much bigger clone is one base away. V gene TRBV9 combines with J gene TRBJ1-6; TRBD1 is a possible D gene (6 bases). The CDR3 runs to 15 residues. V was trimmed by 3 bases and J by 7 bases, leaving 14 bases between them. Germline CDR1 SGDLS, CDR2 YYNGEE. For the CDR3, the DNA is TGTGCCAGCAGCGCGTCGGGACACCAGAATTCACCCCTCCACTTT. It encodes CASSASGHQNSPLHF.

V gene TRBV27 combines with J gene TRBJ1-1; 7 nucleotides align to TRBD1. Germline CDR1 and CDR2: MNHEY and SMNVEV (reference sequence). Losses at the gene ends were 8 bases for V and 4 bases for J; bases not matched to a gene: 7. This CDR3 region has 13 residues. The CDR3 sequence is CASRKQGSTEAFF. As DNA, the CDR3 is TGTGCCAGCCGAAAACAGGGGAGCACTGAAGCTTTCTTT.

This clonotype turned up a few times. This chain connects TRBV2 to TRBJ1-2; possibly TRBD1 for D (5 bases). Deletions cut 5 bases from V and 8 bases from J, with 12 bases between. CDR3 size: 12 residues. Germline V CDR1 and CDR2: SNHLY, FYNNEI. The CDR3 nucleotides are TGTGCCAGCAGTTTACCGGGACCCGGCTACACCTTC. This encodes CASSLPGPGYTF.

This clonotype was counted ten times or more. The V gene is TRBV19, the J gene TRBJ1-5; no reliable D call. The CDR3 is 12 amino acids. Trimming pared 4 bases from V and 5 bases from J, leaving 6 bases between. Germline V gene sequence: CDR1 LNHDA, CDR2 SQIVND (reference sequence). CDR3 DNA: TGTGCCAGTAGTAGGCAAGATCAGCCCCAGCATTTT. It is translated as CASSRQDQPQHF.

This sequence joins TRBV2 and TRBJ1-4; no clear D. Germline V gives CDR1 SNHLY, CDR2 FYNNEI. Trimming cost V 8 bases and J 7 bases, with 17 bases left between them. The CDR3 length is 14 residues. The CDR3 loop reads CASLGSAGGEKLFF. The CDR3 nucleotides are TGTGCCAGCTTAGGGTCGGCAGGAGGTGAAAAACTGTTTTTT.

The V gene is TRBV19, the J gene TRBJ1-1; the match to TRBD1 covers 8 bases. The CDR3 runs to 14 residues. Germline values: CDR1 LNHDA, CDR2 SQIVND (reference sequence). This chain's CDR3 is CARGGQALPREAFF. CDR3 DNA: TGTGCTAGAGGGGGACAGGCGCTTCCTCGTGAAGCTTTCTTT.

The CDR3 protein is CASSASGGLEETQYF. CDR3 DNA: TGTGCCAGCAGCGCTAGCGGGGGATTGGAGGAGACCCAGTACTTC. V usage is TRBV11-1 and J usage is TRBJ2-5; 10 bases map to TRBD2. Losses at the gene ends were 5 bases for V and 5 bases for J; bases not matched to a gene: 8. CDR1 is SGHAT, CDR2 FQDESV, per germline (reference sequence). There are 15 residues in the CDR3.

This clonotype was counted between two and nine times. The rearrangement links TRBV15 to TRBJ1-1, with a possible D match to TRBD1 (5 bases). Trimming removed 3 bases from V and 4 bases from J, with 21 bases in between. The germline V gene has CDR1 LNHNV and CDR2 YYDKDF (reference sequence). The CDR3 length is 17 residues. The CDR3: CATSRKIRRGVSTEAFF. The CDR3 DNA reads TGTGCCACCAGCAGGAAAATTAGGCGGGGGGTCAGCACTGAAGCTTTCTTT.

The V call is TRBV19, the J call TRBJ2-5; 8 nucleotides match TRBD1. After removal of 6 bases from V and 5 bases from J, the junction contained 8 bases not matched to a gene. The germline CDR1 and CDR2 sequences are LNHDA and SQIVND (reference sequence). The CDR3 extends over 14 amino acids. The chain's CDR3 is CASRSRQGFETQYF. DNA for the CDR3: TGTGCCAGTAGGTCGAGACAGGGGTTTGAGACCCAGTACTTC. The full variable domain, its missing parts supplied by reference TRBV19 and TRBJ2-5, is DGGITQSPKYLFRKEGQNVTLSCEQNLNHDAMYWYRQDPGQGLRLIYYSQIVNDFQKGDIAEGYSVSREKKESFPLTVTSAQKNPTAFYLCASRSRQGFETQYFGPGTRLLVL.

This clonotype occurred many times. J is TRBJ2-7 and V is TRBV10-2; D is ambiguous. The CDR3 runs 12 residues. Between the trimmed V and J ends, which lost 0 bases and 9 bases, there was a span of 9 bases. Germline V gene data show CDR1 as WSHSY and CDR2 as SAAADI. The chain's CDR3 is CASSESGNWQYF. For the CDR3, the DNA is TGCGCCAGCAGTGAGTCGGGCAACTGGCAGTACTTC.

V and J are TRBV7-2 and TRBJ2-5; 11 positions match TRBD1. J gave up 5 bases and V 4 bases, and 9 bases lay outside the gene matches. CDR3 length: 16 amino acids. Germline CDR1 reads SGHTA; CDR2 reads FQGNSA. CDR3 bases: TGTGCCAGCAGCTCCTGGACAGGGGGCTCCCCGGAGACCCAGTACTTC. Translation: CASSSWTGGSPETQYF.

This clonotype was observed a few times. The V call is TRBV29-1, the J call TRBJ2-6; D uncertain. The germline V gene has CDR1 SQVTM and CDR2 ANQGSEA. Trimming shortened V by 5 bases and J by 0 bases, and 5 bases separated the two germline ends. The CDR3 covers 13 residues. The CDR3 region has the DNA TGCAGCGTTAGTGGCTCTGGGGCCAACGTCCTGACTTTC. Protein product: CSVSGSGANVLTF.

The chain links TRBV9 to TRBJ2-6, with 7 bases identical to TRBD1. Germline CDR1 and CDR2: SGDLS and YYNGEE. This CDR3 has 16 amino acids. With V trimmed by 4 bases and J by 2 bases, 6 bases remained unmatched. CDR3 residues: CASSRDSLTGANVLTF. The CDR3, as DNA: TGTGCCAGCAGCCGGGACAGCCTAACTGGGGCCAACGTCCTGACTTTC.

The chain uses TRBV7-2 and TRBJ2-7, with D possibly TRBD1 on 5 matching bases. With 2 bases removed from V and 3 bases from J, the gap between germline ends came to 14 bases. This CDR3 region has 15 residues. Germline values: CDR1 SGHTA, CDR2 FQGNSA. The CDR3 here is CASSLMQGRIYEQYF. CDR3 DNA: TGTGCCAGCAGCTTAATGCAGGGCAGAATCTACGAGCAGTACTTC. The complete variable domain, with remaining parts taken from reference TRBV7-2 and TRBJ2-7, reads GAGVSQSPSNKVTEKGKDVELRCDPISGHTALYWYRQSLGQGLEFLIYFQGNSAPDKSGLPSDRFSAERTGGSVSTLTIQRTQQEDSAVYLCASSLMQGRIYEQYFGPGTRLTVT.

Only a few counts were recorded for this clonotype. V usage is TRBV7-9 and J usage is TRBJ2-7; D is uncertain. The CDR3 is 15 residues long. V was trimmed by 6 bases and J by 5 bases, leaving 20 bases between them. CDR1 and CDR2 (germline): SEHNR, FQNEAQ (reference sequence). The CDR3 loop reads CASSERVLLGHEQYF. DNA of the CDR3: TGTGCCAGCAGTGAACGGGTCCTTTTGGGCCACGAGCAGTACTTC.

This clonotype was seen a handful of times. The genes are TRBV7-9 and TRBJ2-3; 8 positions match TRBD1. With 8 bases clipped from V and 7 bases from J, the junction kept 11 bases outside the gene matches. The germline gives CDR1 SEHNR, CDR2 FQNEAQ (reference sequence). CDR3 size: 14 residues. The CDR3: CASHMGTGDNTQYF. The CDR3, as DNA: TGTGCCAGCCACATGGGGACAGGTGACAATACGCAGTATTTT.

The DNA for the CDR3 is TGTGCCAGCAGTCCCCCGGGACAGGTGCCGCTCGGGGACACTGAAGCTTTCTTT. Protein: CASSPPGQVPLGDTEAFF. The gene calls are TRBV7-9 and TRBJ1-1; 8 bases fit TRBD1. The J segment lost 3 bases and the V segment lost 6 bases, leaving 18 bases of the junction unmatched. The CDR3 totals 18 residues. Germline lookup yields CDR1 SEHNR and CDR2 FQNEAQ (reference sequence).

The chain links TRBV29-1 to TRBJ1-2; D not certain. The CDR3 consists of 16 residues. CDR1 SQVTM and CDR2 ANQGSEA come from the germline V gene. V shed 6 bases and J shed 4 bases, with 24 bases lying between them. CDR3 protein: CSVDRRTGELGYGYTF. DNA of the CDR3: TGCAGCGTAGATCGACGGACCGGGGAGCTCGGCTATGGCTACACCTTC.

There are a few counts of this clonotype. The chain employs TRBV12-3 or TRBV12-4 and TRBJ2-7; D perhaps matches TRBD2 (6 bases). The CDR3 totals 13 residues. V was pared by 3 bases and J by 3 bases, with 9 bases between. This chain's CDR3 is CASSFGGNYEQYF. CDR3 coding DNA: TGTGCCAGCAGTTTTGGAGGGAACTACGAGCAGTACTTC.

This clonotype was observed a handful of times. The rearrangement joins TRBV12-3 or TRBV12-4 to TRBJ2-7; 11 bases map to TRBD2. This CDR3 contains 14 residues. V lost 7 bases to trimming and J lost 5 bases; unmatched junction nucleotides: 7. CDR3 sequence (DNA): TGTGCCAGCACCCAGACTAGCGGGATCGACGAGCAGTACTTC. Residues: CASTQTSGIDEQYF.

The sample holds a few counts of this clonotype. The J gene is TRBJ1-6, the V gene TRBV28, with a possible D match to TRBD1 (5 bases). The CDR3 runs to 12 residues. The germline CDR1 and CDR2 sequences are MDHEN and SYDVKM. V was shortened by 7 bases and J by 11 bases, with 12 bases between the two germline ends. The CDR3 DNA reads as TGTGCCAGCACCCTGGGGCGGACACCCCTCCACTTT. It yields the protein CASTLGRTPLHF.

A word on this clonotype: The junction does not match germline at one end; this may be a read error. The V call is TRBV10-3, the J call TRBJ1-6; D remains ambiguous. Germline CDR1 reads ENHRY; CDR2 reads SYGVKD. The CDR3 sequence is 12 residues long. The CDR3 DNA follows: TGTGCCAACAGTTCCAACTTTTCACCCCTCCACTTT. Translation: CANSSNFSPLHF.

The chain is built from TRBV10-3 and TRBJ2-7; 8 nucleotides agree with TRBD1. Germline lookup yields CDR1 ENHRY and CDR2 SYGVKD. V gave up 10 bases and J gave up 2 bases; unmatched junction bases: 13. The CDR3 runs to 15 residues. The CDR3, as DNA: TGTGCCAGCAAACCCCAGACAGGGGTGCCCTACGAGCAGTACTTC. Translation gives CASKPQTGVPYEQYF.

The chain recombines TRBV25-1 with TRBJ2-2; D unresolved. The CDR3 covers 14 residues. The germline CDR1 and CDR2 sequences are MGHDK and SYGVNS. With 6 bases removed from V and 3 bases from J, the gap between germline ends came to 11 bases. The CDR3 coding sequence is TGTGCCAGCAGCGACATTTTGGACACCGGGGAGCTGTTTTTT. Amino acids: CASSDILDTGELFF.

Only one count was recorded for this clonotype. One junction end disagrees with the germline gene, perhaps due to a read error. The chain joins TRBV25-1 to TRBJ2-2; D may be TRBD2 (6 bases). CDR1 and CDR2 (germline): MGHDK, SYGVNS. This CDR3 is 14 amino acids long. CDR3 loop: CASSQLLATGELFF. The CDR3, as DNA: TGCGCCAGCAGCCAACTACTAGCAACCGGGGAGCTGTTTTTT.

V is TRBV29-1 and J is TRBJ1-3; D gene uncertain. CDR3 size: 13 residues. Trimming pared 4 bases from V and 4 bases from J, leaving 11 bases between. Germline V gene sequence: CDR1 SQVTM, CDR2 ANQGSEA. Here the CDR3 DNA reads TGCAGCGTTGGGACTAGCGGGGGAAACACCATATATTTT. It specifies CSVGTSGGNTIYF.

The V and J genes are TRBV19 and TRBJ2-7; D not resolved. From germline, CDR1 is LNHDA and CDR2 SQIVND (reference sequence). The V and J ends lost 6 bases and 0 bases respectively, with 9 bases between them. The CDR3 is 13 amino acids. CDR3 sequence: CASRGLSSYEQYF. The DNA of the CDR3 is TGTGCCAGTAGGGGCCTGAGCTCCTACGAGCAGTACTTC.

This clonotype was found a few times. The chain joins TRBV5-1 to TRBJ1-5; D gene unclear. The CDR3 consists of 15 residues. Trimming pared 0 bases from V and 4 bases from J, leaving 11 bases between. Germline V lookup: CDR1 SGHRS, CDR2 YFSETQ. The CDR3 DNA sequence: TGCGCCAGCAGCTTGGCCGGGCGGGAAAATCAGCCCCAGCATTTT. Translated, it gives CASSLAGRENQPQHF.

Of note for this clonotype: A much larger clone differs from this one at a single base, so this may be a read error. The rearrangement uses TRBV7-9 and TRBJ2-6; 7 bases align to TRBD2. Germline V gene lookup returns CDR1 SEHNR and CDR2 FQNEAQ (reference sequence). Trimming removed 1 base from V and 0 bases from J; junction bases left unmatched: 12. The CDR3 length is 20 residues. The CDR3 sequence: CASSLVRGTATPSGANVLTF. CDR3 bases: TGTGCCAGCAGCTTAGTGCGGGGGACGGCAACCCCCTCTGGGGCCAACGTCCTGACTTTC.

The CDR3 loop is CASSQGWMSTEAFF. In DNA form, the CDR3 reads TGCGCCAGCAGCCAAGGGTGGATGAGCACTGAAGCTTTCTTT. The chain links TRBV4-1 to TRBJ1-1, with no clear D. This CDR3 spans 14 amino acids. V dropped 1 base and J dropped 4 bases, with 10 bases sitting between them. Per the germline V gene, CDR1 is MGHRA and CDR2 is YSYEKL.

This clonotype showed up many times. The chain uses TRBV20-1 and TRBJ2-5, with D unresolved. The V end lost 0 bases, the J end lost 4 bases, and 15 bases lay between the germline ends. The length of the CDR3 is 15 residues. CDR1 DFQATT and CDR2 SNEGSKA come from the germline V gene (reference sequence). The DNA for the CDR3 is TGCAGTGCTAGAGATTCCACTGGGATCTCAGAGACCCAGTACTTC. Amino acid sequence: CSARDSTGISETQYF.

In nucleotides, the CDR3 is TGCAGCGTTGAAGATGGGGGCTCTGGCTACACCTTC. Protein: CSVEDGGSGYTF. The rearrangement links TRBV29-1 to TRBJ1-2, with D maybe TRBD1 (6 bases). Germline values: CDR1 SQVTM, CDR2 ANQGSEA. Trimming took off 0 bases at V and 7 bases at J, with 9 bases between the two ends. The CDR3 is 12 amino acids.